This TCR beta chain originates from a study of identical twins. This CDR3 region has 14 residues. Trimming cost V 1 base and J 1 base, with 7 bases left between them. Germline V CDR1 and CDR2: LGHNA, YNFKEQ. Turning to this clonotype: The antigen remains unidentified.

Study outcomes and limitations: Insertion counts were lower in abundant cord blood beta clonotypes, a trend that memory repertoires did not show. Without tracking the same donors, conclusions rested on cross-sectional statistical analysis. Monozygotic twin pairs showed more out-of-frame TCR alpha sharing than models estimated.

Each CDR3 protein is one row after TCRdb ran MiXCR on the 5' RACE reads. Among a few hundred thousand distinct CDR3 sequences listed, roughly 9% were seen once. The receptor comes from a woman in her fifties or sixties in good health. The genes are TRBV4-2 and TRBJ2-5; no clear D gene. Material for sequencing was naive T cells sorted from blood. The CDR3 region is CASSQVGRQETQYF. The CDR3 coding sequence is TGTGCCAGCAGCCAAGTTGGACGCCAAGAGACCCAGTACTTC.